This T cell receptor (beta chain) is from a study of post-analysis software for immune sequencing data. About the study: Relapsing-remitting, secondary progressive and progressive-relapsing multiple sclerosis were all included among the disease courses. Overall study findings and caveats: Five or six TRBV segments, TRBV5-6, TRBV5-1 and TRBV20-1 among them, were found more frequent in patients than controls. Co-batched samples clustered tightly together by F measure.

In germline, CDR1 is SNHLY, CDR2 FYNNEI. Trimming left V 9 bases short and J 5 bases short, with 18 bases between. CDR3 length: 14 amino acids. Prepared TCR beta cDNA libraries contained unique molecular identifiers. TCRdb re-called the PCR reads with MiXCR, one entry per CDR3 protein. The data show about half a million distinct CDR3 sequences, about a third seen once. On this clonotype itself: Its antigen is not identified.

The receptor comes from a girl aged 2 to 17 with multiple sclerosis. What was sequenced was blood. The chain links TRBV2 to TRBJ2-3; either TRBD1 or TRBD2 may supply D (5 bases each). The CDR3: CARNRRGDEDTQYF. CDR3 sequence (DNA): TGTGCCAGAAATCGACGAGGGGATGAAGATACGCAGTATTTT.